These 2 T cell receptor beta chains originate from one sample sequenced in a study of CD8+CD57+ T cells in acquired aplastic anemia. TCR beta VDJ and CDR3 were profiled, and genomic DNA was the template. From the reads, TCRdb called clonotypes with MiXCR, one entry per CDR3 protein. Among some 220,000 distinct CDR3 sequences, about 37% were seen once, and the ten largest hold around 1.1%. Sequencing used sorted CD4+, CD8+, or CD8+CD57+ T cells (not recorded which) from PBMCs. These receptors all come from a human donor in good health, serving as a control.

The V gene is TRBV5-5, the J gene TRBJ1-1; no clear D gene. V gave up 2 bases and J gave up 7 bases, with 18 bases separating them. The CDR3 sequence is 15 residues long. Germline V gene lookup returns CDR1 SGHKS and CDR2 YYEKEE (reference sequence). CDR3 nucleotides: TGTGCCAGCAGCTTTAAGGAAACGGTCGTCGGTGAAGCTTTCTTT. Translating it yields CASSFKETVVGEAFF.

Ten or more counts support this clonotype. V and J are TRBV10-1 and TRBJ2-2; no reliable D call. V was trimmed by 6 bases and J by 5 bases, leaving 10 bases between them. The CDR3 extends over 13 amino acids. Germline CDR1 and CDR2: WNHNN and SYGVQD (reference sequence). DNA of the CDR3: TGCGCCAGCAGCGAACACCCAACCGGGGAGCTGTTTTTT. It yields the protein CASSEHPTGELFF.